The entry that follows covers one T cell receptor (beta chain) sequence. This sample is drawn from a study of blood T cell repertoires in COVID-19. Across the whole study: Specimens from acute and convalescent COVID-19 originated in the United States, Italy and Spain. In each case, the material was cDNA or gDNA derived from T cells, B-cell-depleted T cells, or PBMCs.

The CDR3 consists of 15 residues. Germline assignment: CDR1 MNHEY and CDR2 SMNVEV (reference sequence). V was pared by 2 bases and J by 1 base, with 12 bases between. As originally analysed: Estimation of nucleated cell counts relied on the amplification of reference gene primers. This table comes from immunoSEQ multiplex PCR, and its TCRdb copy is limited to in-frame clones, with some not included. D and trimming come from the DNA, and the V and J calls and clone size come from that table. The data contain about 300,000 clones, 88% of them singletons. This clonotype was sampled from a man aged 18 to 29 with active or convalescent COVID-19. The sequenced sample was peripheral blood. The chain links TRBV27 to TRBJ2-7; D is perhaps TRBD1 (5 bases). The CDR3 region has the DNA TGTGCCAGCAGTTTAGTTAGGCAGGGTTCCTACGAGCAGTACTTC. Translated, it gives CASSLVRQGSYEQYF.